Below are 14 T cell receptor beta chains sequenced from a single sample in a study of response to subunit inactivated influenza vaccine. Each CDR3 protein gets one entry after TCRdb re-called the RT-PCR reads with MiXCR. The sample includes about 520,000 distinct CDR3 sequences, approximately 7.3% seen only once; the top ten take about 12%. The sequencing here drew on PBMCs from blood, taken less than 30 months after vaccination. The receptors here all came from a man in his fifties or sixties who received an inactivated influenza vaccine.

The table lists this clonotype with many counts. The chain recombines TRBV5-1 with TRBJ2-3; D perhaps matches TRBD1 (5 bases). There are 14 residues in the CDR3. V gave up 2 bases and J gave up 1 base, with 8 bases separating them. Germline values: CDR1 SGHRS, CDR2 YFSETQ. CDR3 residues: CASSFQGGTDTQYF. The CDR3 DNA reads TGCGCCAGCAGCTTTCAGGGTGGCACAGATACGCAGTATTTT.

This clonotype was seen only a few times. Written as DNA, the CDR3 is TGTGCCAGCACCCCCACGGGACCCGCTAGCTATGGCTACACCTTC. This codes for CASTPTGPASYGYTF. The chain has TRBV12-3 or TRBV12-4 and TRBJ1-2; possible D gene TRBD1, 5 bases. CDR3 length: 15 amino acids. With 7 bases removed from V and 4 bases from J, the gap between germline ends came to 19 bases.

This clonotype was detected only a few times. The CDR3 bases are TGTGCCAGCTCCCTAGCAAGGGATCTTGAGCAGTTCTTC. Translating gives CASSLARDLEQFF. The chain uses TRBV11-3 and TRBJ2-1; D perhaps matches TRBD2 (5 bases). The germline V and J ends were trimmed by 8 bases and 9 bases, with 17 bases remaining between them. CDR1 SGHNT and CDR2 YENEEA come from the germline V gene. The CDR3 has 13 amino acids.

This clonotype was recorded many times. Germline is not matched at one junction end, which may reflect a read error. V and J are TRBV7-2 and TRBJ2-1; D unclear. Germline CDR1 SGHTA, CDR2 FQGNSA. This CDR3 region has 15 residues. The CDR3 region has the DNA TGTGCCAGCACCTTAAACCGGGCCACGGCCAATGAGCAGTTCTTC. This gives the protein CASTLNRATANEQFF. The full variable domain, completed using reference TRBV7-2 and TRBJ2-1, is GAGVSQSPSNKVTEKGKDVELRCDPISGHTALYWYRQSLGQGLEFLIYFQGNSAPDKSGLPSDRFSAERTGGSVSTLTIQRTQQEDSAVYLCASTLNRATANEQFFGPGTRLTVL.

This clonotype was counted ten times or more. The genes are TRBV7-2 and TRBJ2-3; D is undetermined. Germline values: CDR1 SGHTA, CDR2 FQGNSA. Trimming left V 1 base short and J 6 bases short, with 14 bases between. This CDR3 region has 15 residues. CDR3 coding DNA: TGTGCCAGCAGCTTAGAGGCTGGCAGGCGGGATACGCAGTATTTT. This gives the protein CASSLEAGRRDTQYF. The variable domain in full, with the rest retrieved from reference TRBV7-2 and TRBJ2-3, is GAGVSQSPSNKVTEKGKDVELRCDPISGHTALYWYRQSLGQGLEFLIYFQGNSAPDKSGLPSDRFSAERTGGSVSTLTIQRTQQEDSAVYLCASSLEAGRRDTQYFGPGTRLTVL.

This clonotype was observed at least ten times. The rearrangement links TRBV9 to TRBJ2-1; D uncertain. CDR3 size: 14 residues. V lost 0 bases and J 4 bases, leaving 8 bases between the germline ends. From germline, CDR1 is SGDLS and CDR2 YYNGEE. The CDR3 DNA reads TGTGCCAGCAGCGTAGCTGGGCAGTACAATGAGCAGTTCTTC. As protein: CASSVAGQYNEQFF.

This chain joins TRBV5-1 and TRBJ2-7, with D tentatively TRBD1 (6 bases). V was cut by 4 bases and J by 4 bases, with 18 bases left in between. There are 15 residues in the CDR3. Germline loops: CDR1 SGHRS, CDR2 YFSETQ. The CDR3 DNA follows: TGCGCCAGCAGCCGAGATACCGGGACACAATACGAGCAGTACTTC. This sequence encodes CASSRDTGTQYEQYF.

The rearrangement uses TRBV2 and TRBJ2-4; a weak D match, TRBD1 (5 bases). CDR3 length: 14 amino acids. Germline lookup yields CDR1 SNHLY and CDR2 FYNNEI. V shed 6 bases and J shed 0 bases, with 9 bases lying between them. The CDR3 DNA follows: TGTGCCAGCAGGGAGACAGCAGCCAAAAACATTCAGTACTTC. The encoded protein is CASRETAAKNIQYF.

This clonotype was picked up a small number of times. The CDR3 DNA follows: TGTGCCAGCAGCTTAGAAACCCGGGAGCTGTTTTTT. This encodes CASSLETRELFF. The genes are TRBV7-2 and TRBJ2-2; D not certain. Germline V lookup: CDR1 SGHTA, CDR2 FQGNSA. V lost 1 base and J 9 bases, leaving 6 bases between the germline ends. The CDR3 length is 12 residues.

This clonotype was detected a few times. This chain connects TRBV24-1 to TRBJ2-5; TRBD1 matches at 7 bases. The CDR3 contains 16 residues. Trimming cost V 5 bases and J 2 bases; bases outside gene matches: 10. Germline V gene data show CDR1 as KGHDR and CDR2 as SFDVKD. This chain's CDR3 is CATSGVPGQMQETQYF. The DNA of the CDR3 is TGTGCCACCAGTGGGGTCCCGGGACAGATGCAAGAGACCCAGTACTTC.

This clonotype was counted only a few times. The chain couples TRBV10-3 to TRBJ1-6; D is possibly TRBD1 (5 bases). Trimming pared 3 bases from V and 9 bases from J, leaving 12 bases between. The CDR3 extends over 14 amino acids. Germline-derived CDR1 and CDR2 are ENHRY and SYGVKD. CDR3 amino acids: CAISDDSAGSPLHF. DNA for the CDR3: TGTGCCATCAGTGACGACAGCGCTGGTTCACCCCTCCACTTT.

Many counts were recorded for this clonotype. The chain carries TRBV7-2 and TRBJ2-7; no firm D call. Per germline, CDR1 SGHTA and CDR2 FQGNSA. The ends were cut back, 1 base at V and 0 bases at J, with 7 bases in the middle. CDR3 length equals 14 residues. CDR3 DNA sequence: TGTGCCAGCAGCTTAGTACACAGCTCCTACGAGCAGTACTTC. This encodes CASSLVHSSYEQYF.

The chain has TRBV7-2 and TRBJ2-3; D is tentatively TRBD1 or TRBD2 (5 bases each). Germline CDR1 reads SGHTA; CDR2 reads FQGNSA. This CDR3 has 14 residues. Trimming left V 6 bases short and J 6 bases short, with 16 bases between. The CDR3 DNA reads TGTGCCAGCAGTCTCGTACGGGGCCCCGATACGCAGTATTTT. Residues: CASSLVRGPDTQYF. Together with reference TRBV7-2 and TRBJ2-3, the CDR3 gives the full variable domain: GAGVSQSPSNKVTEKGKDVELRCDPISGHTALYWYRQSLGQGLEFLIYFQGNSAPDKSGLPSDRFSAERTGGSVSTLTIQRTQQEDSAVYLCASSLVRGPDTQYFGPGTRLTVL.

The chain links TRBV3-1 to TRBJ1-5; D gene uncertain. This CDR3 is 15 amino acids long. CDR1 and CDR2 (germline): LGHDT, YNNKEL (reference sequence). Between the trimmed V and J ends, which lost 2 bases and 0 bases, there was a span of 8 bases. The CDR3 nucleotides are TGTGCCAGCAGCCAACAATGGGGTAGCAATCAGCCCCAGCATTTT. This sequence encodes CASSQQWGSNQPQHF.